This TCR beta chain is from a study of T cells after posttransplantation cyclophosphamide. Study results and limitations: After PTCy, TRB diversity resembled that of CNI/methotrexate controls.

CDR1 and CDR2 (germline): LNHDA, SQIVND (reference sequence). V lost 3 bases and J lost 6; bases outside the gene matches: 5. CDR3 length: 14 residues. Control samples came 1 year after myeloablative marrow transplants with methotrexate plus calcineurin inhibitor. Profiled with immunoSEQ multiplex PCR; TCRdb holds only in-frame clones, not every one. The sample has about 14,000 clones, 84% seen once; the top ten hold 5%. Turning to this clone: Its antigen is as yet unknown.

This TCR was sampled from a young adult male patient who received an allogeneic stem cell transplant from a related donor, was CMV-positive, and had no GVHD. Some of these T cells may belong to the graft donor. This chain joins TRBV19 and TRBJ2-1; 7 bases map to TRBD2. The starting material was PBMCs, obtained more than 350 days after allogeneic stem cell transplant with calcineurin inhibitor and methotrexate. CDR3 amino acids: CASSIRLAANEQFF. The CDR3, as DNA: TGTGCCAGTAGTATTCGTCTAGCGGCCAATGAGCAGTTCTTC.